This T cell receptor beta chain was sequenced during a study of Ad26.COV2.S vaccination and SARS-CoV-2 variants. Assay used: immunoSEQ multiplex PCR; TCRdb lists only in-frame clones, some missing. Altogether 300,000 to 350,000 clones are present, around four fifths being singletons, with the ten largest covering 2% to 2.5%. The CDR3 is made up of 19 amino acids. V lost 0 bases and J lost 0; bases outside the gene matches: 10. Germline V gene data show CDR1 as SGHKS and CDR2 as YYEKEE (reference sequence). Indicated treatment: about 20 received Ad26.COV2.S at low or high dose, single or two shots; about 5 received placebo; per-sample allocation not given. Samples analyzed were those drawn on day 63 after the first vaccine or placebo injection.

The specimen was peripheral blood, collected in a trial of Ad26.COV2.S vaccine versus placebo. This chain connects TRBV5-5 to TRBJ1-5, with TRBD1 matching over 9 bases. The receptor comes from a person aged 18-65 years who received the Ad26.COV2.S COVID-19 vaccine or a placebo. As DNA, the CDR3 is TGTGCCAGCAGCTTGGTGGGGGGACAGGGCCCTTATAGCAATCAGCCCCAGCATTTT. It yields the protein CASSLVGGQGPYSNQPQHF.